The clone carrying this T cell receptor beta chain was seen a single time. The assay was immunoSEQ multiplex PCR, and TCRdb's table has in-frame clones only and misses some. The sample consists of about 360,000 clones, about 90% of them appearing once. This study enrolled people aged about 18 to 100 from about two dozen US geographic areas. This specimen belongs to a study of blood T cell repertoires in COVID-19. This sequence originates from a man aged 30-40 years who had recovered from COVID-19. Input material: PBMCs or T cells enriched from blood (not recorded which).

The CDR3 protein is CASSLVAIPKAFF. Written as DNA, the CDR3 is TGTGCCAGCAGCTTAGTAGCTATTCCCAAAGCTTTCTTT. This rearrangement joins TRBV7-9 to TRBJ1-1; D not resolved. Trimming cost V 1 base and J 9 bases, with 12 bases left between them. The CDR3 covers 13 residues. Looked up from germline, CDR1 is SEHNR and CDR2 is FQNEAQ (reference sequence).